This T cell receptor (beta chain) is drawn from a study of blood T cell repertoires in COVID-19 (dated by TCRdb to the early 2020s). Regarding the complete study: The collaborator samples originated in the United States, Italy and Spain and spanned the acute and convalescent phases of COVID-19. The material from the prospective study consisted of cDNA or gDNA derived from T cells, B-cell-depleted T cells, or PBMCs. The repertoires were made available in a free public database intended to serve as a resource for research on the immune response to SARS-CoV-2. Where available, HLA class I and class II types were obtained from metadata supplied by the sample provider rather than from assay-based typing. The samples were drawn from two sources: the first 160 participants of the ongoing ImmuneRACE study, and approximately 1,300 subjects contributed by 6 global collaborators. Subjects who had been exposed to COVID-19, were actively infected with it, or had recovered from it provided the deeply sampled blood TCRbeta repertoires that made up the dataset. Nearly every sample came with metadata listing a de-identified subject ID, COVID-19 status, age in years and sex. On the study overall, not on this receptor specifically: Clinical and demographic metadata were provided uncurated, with the amount varying by source and participant.

The CDR3, cysteine through phenylalanine, is 17 amino acids long. Of all the DNA, just the CDR3 is kept, 51 bases in frame from base 1. Trimming takes 6 bases from V and 0 bases from J, and the germline ends sit 18 bases apart. Via the germline V gene, CDR1 is SGHTA and CDR2 FQGNSA. TCRbeta CDR3 regions were amplified from genomic DNA by means of the immunoSEQ Assay, a bias-controlled multiplex PCR. The source study handled its data this way. Nucleated cell counts per sample were estimated from amplification of reference gene primers within the assay. To quantify the absolute abundance of each unique TCRbeta CDR3 rearrangement, sequence reads were collapsed and filtered. Productive Simpson clonality was computed per sample as the square root of Simpson's diversity index over productive rearrangements. TCRdb took this table from immuneACCESS and kept in-frame rearrangements with V and J called. Such tables lack part of the clones; where checked against another copy, unresolved V genes explain under half of the gap, and the rest is unexplained. The DNA gave D and trimming, while V, J and clone size come from that table. The table for this sample lists 250,000 to 400,000 clones; roughly 88% of them were counted only once. 1.5% to 2% of the sample goes to the ten largest clones.

Remarks on this clone: Its antigen target is currently unknown. No much larger clonotype is one base removed from it; base qualities were not supplied.

One collaborating source in Seattle enrolled patients while the patients were actively infected and followed the patients over time throughout the course of disease. The collaborating institutions used their own protocols to collect whole blood in K2EDTA tubes. For TCRbeta analysis, collaborators shipped samples as frozen whole blood, isolated PBMCs, or DNA extracted from either of those sample types. The TCR was taken from a woman aged 30 to 39 with COVID-19, enrolled during active disease. The sequence joins TRBV7-2 to TRBJ1-3; 6 matching bases give a weak D call of TRBD1. The sequencing sample was made of peripheral blood. The DNA is as follows: TGTGCCAGCAGAAGACAACAGGGTACAAGCTCTGGAAACACCATATATTTT. Translation gives CASRRQQGTSSGNTIYF.